Presented here are 4 T cell receptor beta chains from one specimen sequenced in a study of CD8 T cells in ankylosing spondylitis. TCRdb reanalysed the 5' RACE reads using MiXCR and keeps one entry per CDR3 protein. This repertoire shows about 300,000 distinct CDR3 sequences, around 21% found once; its top ten account for about 3.7%. The sequenced sample consisted of blood, either unsorted or a sorted T cell fraction (not recorded which). All receptors come from a female donor with ankylosing spondylitis or in good health (not recorded which).

A remark on this clonotype: An end of the junction does not agree with germline; a read error may underlie this. V and J are TRBV20-1 and TRBJ2-7; D ambiguous. The CDR3 spans 11 residues. Looked up from germline, CDR1 is DFQATT and CDR2 is SNEGSKA (reference sequence). The CDR3 reads CSAREAYEQYF. CDR3 coding DNA: TGCAGTGCCAGAGAAGCCTACGAGCAGTACTTC.

The chain has TRBV15 and TRBJ1-2, with 9 bases lining up with TRBD1. Looked up from germline, CDR1 is LNHNV and CDR2 is YYDKDF (reference sequence). J lost 5 bases, V lost 3 bases, and 1 base had no gene match. There are 13 residues in the CDR3. DNA for the CDR3: TGTGCCACCAGCAGGGGACAGGGTTATGGCTACACCTTC. It yields the protein CATSRGQGYGYTF.

The rearrangement uses TRBV20-1 and TRBJ2-7, with 8 bases aligning to TRBD2. Losses at the gene ends were 3 bases for V and 6 bases for J; bases not matched to a gene: 10. This CDR3 contains 14 residues. CDR1 DFQATT and CDR2 SNEGSKA come from the germline V gene (reference sequence). This CDR3 is CSARIAGLEGEQYF. The CDR3 coding sequence is TGCAGTGCTAGGATCGCGGGACTAGAAGGCGAGCAGTACTTC.

This clonotype was detected many times. The chain couples TRBV20-1 to TRBJ2-3, with 7 positions matching TRBD2. The CDR3 covers 14 residues. J lost 0 bases, V lost 2 bases, and 2 bases had no gene match. The V gene's germline CDR1 is DFQATT and CDR2 SNEGSKA (reference sequence). In DNA, the CDR3 is TGCAGTGCTAGATATAGCGGGAGCACAGATACGCAGTATTTT. It codes for CSARYSGSTDTQYF.